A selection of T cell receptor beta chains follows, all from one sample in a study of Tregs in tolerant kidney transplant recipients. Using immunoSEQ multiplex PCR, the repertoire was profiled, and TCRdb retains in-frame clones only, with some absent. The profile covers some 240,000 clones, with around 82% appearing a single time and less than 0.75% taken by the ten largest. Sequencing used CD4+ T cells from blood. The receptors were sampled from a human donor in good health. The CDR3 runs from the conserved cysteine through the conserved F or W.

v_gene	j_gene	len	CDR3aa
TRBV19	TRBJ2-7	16	CASRDRASGNTYEQYF
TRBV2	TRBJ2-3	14	CASSPGTSTDTQYF
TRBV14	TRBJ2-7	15	CASSRGTSGVYEQYF
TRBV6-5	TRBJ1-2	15	CASSPSTGRGGGYTF
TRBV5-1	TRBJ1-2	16	CASSLSPGQYGYGYTF
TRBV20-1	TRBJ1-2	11	CSGIQGNGYTF
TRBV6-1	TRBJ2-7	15	CASSVSTGGNYEQYF
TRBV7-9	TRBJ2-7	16	CASSPGLAGGRDEQYF
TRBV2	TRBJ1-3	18	CASSPGTGGQRPGNTIYF
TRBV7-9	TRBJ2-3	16	CASSSLMTGSTDTQYF
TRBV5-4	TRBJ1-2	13	CASSLFGTRGYTF
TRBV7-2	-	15	CASSPRLAGAPEQYF
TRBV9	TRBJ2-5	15	CASSVATSGQETQYF